This T cell receptor (beta chain) was obtained from a study of blood T cell repertoires in COVID-19. Study context: Collection of acute and convalescent COVID-19 samples took place in the United States, Italy and Spain.

From germline, CDR1 is SGHDN and CDR2 FVKESK. V lost 1 base and J lost 8, with 8 bases in between. CDR3 length: 12 residues. Original methodology: For nucleated cells, counts were estimated from reference gene primer amplification. Some clones are missing from TCRdb's copy, which holds only in-frame ones; the method was immunoSEQ multiplex PCR. The V and J calls and clone size come from that table; D and trimming were worked out from the DNA. Seen here are roughly 330,000 clones, roughly 87% observed once, and the top ten hold approximately 6%. The TCR originated in a woman younger than 45 who had recovered from COVID-19. V gene TRBV14 combines with J gene TRBJ1-2, with D unresolved. The specimen was PBMCs or T cells enriched from blood (not recorded which). This CDR3 reads CASSQGLRGYTF. DNA for the CDR3: TGTGCCAGCAGCCAAGGACTCCGGGGCTACACCTTC.